The 6 T cell receptor beta chains presented below share a single source sample, sequenced in a study of blood T cell repertoires in COVID-19. Method: immunoSEQ multiplex PCR; TCRdb's copy keeps in-frame clones and lacks some. The top ten hold 2% to 2.5% of the sample, which has over 150,000 clones, 75% to 90% seen once. The specimen sequenced was PBMCs or T cells enriched from blood (not recorded which). These receptors all stem from a woman aged 30 to 39 who had recovered from COVID-19.

The chain joins TRBV6-2 or TRBV6-3 to TRBJ2-1; D gene uncertain. V dropped 4 bases and J dropped 0 bases, with 7 bases sitting between them. The germline gives CDR1 MNHEY, CDR2 SVGEGT. This CDR3 has 14 residues. The CDR3 protein is CASSFGSSYNEQFF. CDR3 nucleotides: TGTGCCAGCAGTTTCGGGTCCTCCTACAATGAGCAGTTCTTC.

V usage is TRBV6-5 and J usage is TRBJ2-2; TRBD2 matches at 11 bases. The CDR3 length is 14 residues. With V trimmed by 6 bases and J by 6 bases, 3 bases remained unmatched. CDR1 and CDR2 (germline): MNHEY, SVGAGI. CDR3 DNA: TGTGCCAGCAGGGGGACTAGCGGCTCCGGGGAGCTGTTTTTT. Encoded protein: CASRGTSGSGELFF.

This chain connects TRBV7-3 to TRBJ2-1; TRBD2 aligns across 10 bases. CDR3 length equals 17 residues. CDR1 and CDR2 (germline): SGHTA, FQGTGA. Losses at the gene ends were 0 bases for V and 6 bases for J; bases not matched to a gene: 8. CDR3 region: CASSLTPGIAGGNEQFF. The CDR3 DNA follows: TGTGCCAGCAGCTTAACACCCGGGATAGCGGGGGGCAATGAGCAGTTCTTC.

The J gene is TRBJ2-1, the V gene TRBV11-3; TRBD2 is a possible D gene (5 bases). The CDR3 totals 17 residues. V was cut by 2 bases and J by 4 bases, with 18 bases left in between. Germline values: CDR1 SGHNT, CDR2 YENEEA. CDR3 DNA sequence: TGTGCCAGCAGCTTAATATACAGCGGAAGGGAATACAATGAGCAGTTCTTC. Translation: CASSLIYSGREYNEQFF.

The chain recombines TRBV7-3 with TRBJ2-3, with TRBD2 matching 11 bases. Germline CDR1 and CDR2: SGHTA and FQGTGA. The CDR3 has 16 amino acids. The ends lost 2 bases at V and 6 bases at J; junction bases unmatched: 7. Here the CDR3 reads CASSLSSGRPGDTQYF. The CDR3 region has the DNA TGTGCCAGCAGCTTATCTAGCGGGAGGCCCGGGGATACGCAGTATTTT.

The DNA of the CDR3 is TGTGCCAGCAGCGTATTTGAGGGCCTGGGCACTGAAGCTTTCTTT. Translated, it gives CASSVFEGLGTEAFF. The genes are TRBV9 and TRBJ1-1; D unresolved. The CDR3 is 15 amino acids. V was clipped by 1 base and J by 4 bases, with 14 bases between them. Germline-derived CDR1 and CDR2 are SGDLS and YYNGEE.